This TCR beta chain stems from a study of CD8+CD57+ T cells in acquired aplastic anemia. Only patients with CD8+CD57+ cell expansion on flow cytometry were chosen for sequencing. Germline CDR1 reads MNHEY; CDR2 reads SVGAGI. Trimming removed 3 bases from V and 1 base from J, with 10 bases in between. CDR3 size: 15 residues. This clonotype appeared many times. Both TCR beta VDJ combination and CDR3 sequence profiling were carried out. Genomic DNA was the template for this profiling. A single record per CDR3 protein comes from TCRdb applying MiXCR to the reads. The sample carries 450,000 to 600,000 distinct CDR3 sequences, less than 35% recorded once.

This receptor was obtained from a human donor with aplastic anemia. The chain carries TRBV6-5 and TRBJ1-5, with a weak D call TRBD1 (5 bases). Sequencing was done on a sample of sorted CD4+, CD8+, or CD8+CD57+ T cells (not recorded which) from PBMCs. Here the CDR3 DNA reads TGTGCCAGCAGTTATGGCGAGGGGAGCAATCAGCCCCAGCATTTT. This encodes CASSYGEGSNQPQHF.